This T cell receptor beta chain was recorded in a study of T cell changes during pregnancy in multiple sclerosis. Assay used: immunoSEQ multiplex PCR; TCRdb lists only in-frame clones, some missing. This sample has 100,000 or so clones, with approximately 92% found just once. The CDR3 has 15 residues. Germline V gene sequence: CDR1 LNHDA, CDR2 SQIVND (reference sequence). The V end was cut by 8 bases, the J end by 7 bases, with 20 bases between. This chain links TRBV19 with TRBJ1-4; D remains unclear. The source material was peripheral blood, sampled in the second trimester of pregnancy. This TCR derives from a female donor with multiple sclerosis, enrolled in a pregnancy study. As DNA, the CDR3 is TGTGCCAGTTCAGAGGGCCCGGGCCTCCCTGAAAAACTGTTTTTT. Translation: CASSEGPGLPEKLFF.